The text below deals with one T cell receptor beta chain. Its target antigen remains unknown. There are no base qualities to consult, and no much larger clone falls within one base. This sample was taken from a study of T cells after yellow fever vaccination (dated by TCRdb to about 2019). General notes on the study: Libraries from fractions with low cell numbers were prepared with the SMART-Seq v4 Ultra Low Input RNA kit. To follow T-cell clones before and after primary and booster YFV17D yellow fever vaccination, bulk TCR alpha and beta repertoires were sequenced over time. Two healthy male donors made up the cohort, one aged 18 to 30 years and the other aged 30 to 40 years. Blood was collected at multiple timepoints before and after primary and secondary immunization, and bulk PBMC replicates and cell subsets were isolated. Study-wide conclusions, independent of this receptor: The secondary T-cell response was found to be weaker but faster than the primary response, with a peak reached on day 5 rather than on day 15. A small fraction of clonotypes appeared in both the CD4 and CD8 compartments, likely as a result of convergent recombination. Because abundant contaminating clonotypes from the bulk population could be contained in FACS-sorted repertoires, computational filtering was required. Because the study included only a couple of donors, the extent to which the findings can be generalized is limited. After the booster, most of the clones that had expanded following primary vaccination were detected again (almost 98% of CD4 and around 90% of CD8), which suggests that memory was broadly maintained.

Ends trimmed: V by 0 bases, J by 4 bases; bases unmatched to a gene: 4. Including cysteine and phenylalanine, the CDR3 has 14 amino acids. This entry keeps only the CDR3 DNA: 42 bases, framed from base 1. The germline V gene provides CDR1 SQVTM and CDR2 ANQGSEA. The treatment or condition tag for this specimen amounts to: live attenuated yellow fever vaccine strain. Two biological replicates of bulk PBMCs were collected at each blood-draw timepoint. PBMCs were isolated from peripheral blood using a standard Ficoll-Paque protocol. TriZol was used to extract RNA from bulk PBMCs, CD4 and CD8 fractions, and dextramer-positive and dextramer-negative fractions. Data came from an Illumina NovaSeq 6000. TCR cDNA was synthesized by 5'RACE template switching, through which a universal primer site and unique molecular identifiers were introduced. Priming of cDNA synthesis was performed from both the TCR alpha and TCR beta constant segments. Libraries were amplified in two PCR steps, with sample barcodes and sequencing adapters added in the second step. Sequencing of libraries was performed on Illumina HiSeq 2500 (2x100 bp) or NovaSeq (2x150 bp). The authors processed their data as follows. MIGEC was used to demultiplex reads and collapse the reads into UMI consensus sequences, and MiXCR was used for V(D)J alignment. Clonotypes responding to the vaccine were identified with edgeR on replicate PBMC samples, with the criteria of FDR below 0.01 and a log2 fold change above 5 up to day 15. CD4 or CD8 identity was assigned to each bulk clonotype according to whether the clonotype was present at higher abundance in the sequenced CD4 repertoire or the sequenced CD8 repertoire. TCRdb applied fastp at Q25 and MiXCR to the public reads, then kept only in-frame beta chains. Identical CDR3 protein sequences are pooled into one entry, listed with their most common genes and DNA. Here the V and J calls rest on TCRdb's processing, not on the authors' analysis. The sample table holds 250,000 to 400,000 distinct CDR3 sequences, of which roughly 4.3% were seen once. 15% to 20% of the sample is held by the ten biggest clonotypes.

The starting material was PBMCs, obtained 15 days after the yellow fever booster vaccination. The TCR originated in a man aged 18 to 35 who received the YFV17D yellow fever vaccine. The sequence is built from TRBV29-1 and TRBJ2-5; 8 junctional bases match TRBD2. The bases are TGCAGCGTTGAAGAACGGGGGGGTTTAGAGACCCAGTACTTC. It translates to CSVEERGGLETQYF.